This T cell receptor (beta chain) was identified during a study of glioma-infiltrating T cells. Overall study findings and caveats: Non-neoplastic patients had below-expected tissue-blood divergence, while all gliomas exceeded expectation. CDR3 overlap between tissue and blood was very small.

CDR3 size: 14 residues. Losses at the gene ends were 4 bases for V and 6 bases for J; bases not matched to a gene: 5. Germline CDR1 is LGHDT and CDR2 is YNNKEL (reference sequence). TCR alpha and beta CDR3 regions were amplified from RNA using iRepertoire nested multiplex PCR. Tissue mRNA or PBMC total RNA, roughly 100-400 ng, went into one-step reverse transcription and amplification. TCRdb re-called the multiplex PCR reads through MiXCR, storing one row per CDR3 protein. The sample includes around 99,000 distinct CDR3 sequences, 25% to 30% of them seen just once. There are a few counts of this clonotype. What it binds is unknown.

The chain has TRBV3-1 and TRBJ2-7, with 11 nucleotides matching TRBD1. This TCR derives from a human donor with low-grade glioma or glioblastoma, undergoing nonglioma brain surgery, or in good health (not recorded which). Sequences were obtained from glioma tissue, nonneoplastic brain tissue, or PBMCs (not recorded which). CDR3 sequence: CASSLAGTGGEQYF. The CDR3 DNA reads as TGTGCCAGCAGCCTAGCCGGGACAGGGGGCGAGCAGTACTTC.